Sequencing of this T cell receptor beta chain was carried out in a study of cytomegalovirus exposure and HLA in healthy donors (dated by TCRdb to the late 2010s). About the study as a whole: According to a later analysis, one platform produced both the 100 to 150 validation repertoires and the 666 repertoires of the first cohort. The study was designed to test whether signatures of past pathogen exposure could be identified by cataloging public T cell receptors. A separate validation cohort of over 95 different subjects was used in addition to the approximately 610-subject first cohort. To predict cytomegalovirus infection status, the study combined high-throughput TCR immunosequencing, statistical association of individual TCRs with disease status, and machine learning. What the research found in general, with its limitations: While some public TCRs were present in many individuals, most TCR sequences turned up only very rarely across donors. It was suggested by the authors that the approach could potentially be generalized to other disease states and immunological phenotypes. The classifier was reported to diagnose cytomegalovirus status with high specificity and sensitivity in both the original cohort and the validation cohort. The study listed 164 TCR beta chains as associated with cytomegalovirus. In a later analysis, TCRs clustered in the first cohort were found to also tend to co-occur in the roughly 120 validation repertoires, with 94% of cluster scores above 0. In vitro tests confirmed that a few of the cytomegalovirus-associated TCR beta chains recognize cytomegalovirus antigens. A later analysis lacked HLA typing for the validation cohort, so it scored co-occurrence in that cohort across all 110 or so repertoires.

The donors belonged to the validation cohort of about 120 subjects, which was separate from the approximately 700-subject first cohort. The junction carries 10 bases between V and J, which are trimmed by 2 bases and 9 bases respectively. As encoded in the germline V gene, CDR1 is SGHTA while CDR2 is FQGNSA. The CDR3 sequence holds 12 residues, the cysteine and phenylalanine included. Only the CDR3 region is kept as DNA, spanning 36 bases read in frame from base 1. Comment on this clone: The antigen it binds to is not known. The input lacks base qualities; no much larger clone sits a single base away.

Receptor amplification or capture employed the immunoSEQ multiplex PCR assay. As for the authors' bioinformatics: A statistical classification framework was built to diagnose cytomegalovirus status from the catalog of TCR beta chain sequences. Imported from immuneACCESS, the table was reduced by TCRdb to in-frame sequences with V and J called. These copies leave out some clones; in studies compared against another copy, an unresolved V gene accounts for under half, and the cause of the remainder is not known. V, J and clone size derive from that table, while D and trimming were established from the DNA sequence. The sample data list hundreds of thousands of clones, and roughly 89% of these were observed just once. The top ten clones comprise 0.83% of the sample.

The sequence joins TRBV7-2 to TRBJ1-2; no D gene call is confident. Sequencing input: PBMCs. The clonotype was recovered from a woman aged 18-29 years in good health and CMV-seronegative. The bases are TGTGCCAGCAGCTTACCGGGTAAAAGCTACACCTTC. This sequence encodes CASSLPGKSYTF.